These 20 T cell receptor beta chains originate from one sample sequenced in a study of Tregs in tolerant kidney transplant recipients. Sequencing used immunoSEQ multiplex PCR; TCRdb keeps in-frame clones, though not all of them. This table has 120,000 or so clones, almost 95% appearing once. Sequenced input: CD4+ T cells from blood. The receptors shown here come from a human donor in good health.

This clone has just one count. The V call is TRBV11-1, the J call TRBJ1-1, with D hard to call. V lost 0 bases, J lost 3 bases, and 14 bases lay in between. The germline CDR1 and CDR2 sequences are SGHAT and FQDESV (reference sequence). This CDR3 comprises 16 residues. CDR3 bases: TGTGCCAGCAGCTTAGCGGCGTCGCGGATCCACACTGAAGCTTTCTTT. It codes for CASSLAASRIHTEAFF.

This rearrangement joins TRBV5-1 to TRBJ1-5; the D is unclear. The CDR3 loop spans 15 amino acids. Looked up from germline, CDR1 is SGHRS and CDR2 is YFSETQ. Between the trimmed V and J ends, which lost 3 bases and 6 bases, there was a span of 16 bases. CDR3 protein: CASSSLWGKGQPQHF. For the CDR3, the DNA is TGCGCCAGCAGCTCCCTTTGGGGAAAGGGTCAGCCCCAGCATTTT.

The V call is TRBV10-3, the J call TRBJ1-1, with D possibly TRBD1 on 5 matching bases. CDR3 size: 13 residues. In germline, CDR1 is ENHRY, CDR2 SYGVKD. The V gene lost 4 bases and the J gene lost 1 base, with 7 bases spanning the gap. This CDR3 reads CAISVQENTEAFF. CDR3 DNA: TGTGCCATCAGTGTACAGGAGAACACTGAAGCTTTCTTT.

The chain combines TRBV2 with TRBJ2-2, with a tentative D call TRBD1 (6 bases). Per the germline V gene, CDR1 is SNHLY and CDR2 is FYNNEI. This CDR3 has 14 residues. V was cut by 4 bases and J by 3 bases, with 9 bases left in between. The CDR3 region has the DNA TGTGCCAGCAGTGGCCAGGGGTACACCGGGGAGCTGTTTTTT. Encoded protein: CASSGQGYTGELFF.

The chain has TRBV29-1 and TRBJ1-5; tentative D call: TRBD1 (6 bases). This CDR3 region has 13 residues. From germline, CDR1 is SQVTM and CDR2 ANQGSEA. V was shortened by 5 bases and J by 4 bases, with 12 bases between the two germline ends. This CDR3 is CSVRQDYNQPQHF. CDR3 DNA sequence: TGCAGCGTTCGACAGGACTATAATCAGCCCCAGCATTTT.

This clone was found once. This sequence joins TRBV27 and TRBJ1-2, with 8 bases aligning to TRBD1. The germline V gene has CDR1 MNHEY and CDR2 SMNVEV (reference sequence). The CDR3 runs to 15 residues. With V trimmed by 3 bases and J by 7 bases, 10 bases remained unmatched. Here the CDR3 DNA reads TGTGCCAGCAGTTTCGGTCTCAGGGGGCATTCTGGCTACACCTTC. Amino acids: CASSFGLRGHSGYTF.

The V and J genes are TRBV19 and TRBJ2-7, with 9 positions matching TRBD1. The ends lost 7 bases at V and 7 bases at J; junction bases unmatched: 14. Germline lookup yields CDR1 LNHDA and CDR2 SQIVND (reference sequence). This CDR3 has 15 amino acids. The CDR3 is CASTPTGTGLREQYF. In DNA form, the CDR3 reads TGTGCCAGTACCCCCACCGGGACAGGGTTGCGAGAGCAGTACTTC.

V is TRBV14 and J is TRBJ1-1, with D perhaps TRBD1 (5 bases). In germline, CDR1 is SGHDN, CDR2 FVKESK. V lost 4 bases and J 1 base, leaving 10 bases between the germline ends. The CDR3 covers 14 residues. CDR3 nucleotide sequence: TGTGCCAGCAGCCCCCTCGGGACGAACACTGAAGCTTTCTTT. The encoded protein is CASSPLGTNTEAFF.

The V gene is TRBV7-2, the J gene TRBJ1-1, with D unresolved. V was clipped by 5 bases and J by 11 bases, with 9 bases between them. The CDR3 spans 10 residues. Germline V gene sequence: CDR1 SGHTA, CDR2 FQGNSA. The CDR3 nucleotides read TGTGCCAGCAGCGAGAGGACGGCTTTCTTT. Its protein product is CASSERTAFF.

The chain employs TRBV5-5 and TRBJ2-7; D ambiguous. V dropped 1 base and J dropped 0 bases, with 8 bases sitting between them. This CDR3 has 14 amino acids. Germline V gene lookup returns CDR1 SGHKS and CDR2 YYEKEE (reference sequence). The CDR3 sequence is CASSLPLSSYEQYF. In DNA, the CDR3 is TGTGCCAGCAGCTTGCCGCTTAGCTCCTACGAGCAGTACTTC.

CDR3 amino acids: CASSPTAYSGNTIYF. In DNA, the CDR3 is TGTGCCAGCAGCCCGACGGCTTACTCTGGAAACACCATATATTTT. The rearrangement links TRBV6-6 to TRBJ1-3; D unclear. The V gene's germline CDR1 is MNHNY and CDR2 SVGAGI (reference sequence). V shed 6 bases and J shed 0 bases, with 12 bases lying between them. This CDR3 has 15 residues.

The V and J genes are TRBV9 and TRBJ2-2, with a tentative D call TRBD2 (6 bases). Germline V gene sequence: CDR1 SGDLS, CDR2 YYNGEE. Trimming took 6 bases from V and 5 from J, leaving 17 bases between them. The CDR3 consists of 15 residues. The CDR3 region has the DNA TGTGCCAGCACCATTTCAGGGACTTGGACCGGGGAGCTGTTTTTT. As protein: CASTISGTWTGELFF.

The rearrangement uses TRBV7-2 and TRBJ2-1, with 9 bases aligning to TRBD2. The CDR3 loop spans 15 amino acids. V gave up 2 bases and J gave up 9 bases; unmatched junction bases: 8. Germline V gene lookup returns CDR1 SGHTA and CDR2 FQGNSA. CDR3 nucleotides: TGTGCCAGCAGCTTAAGGCGGGGGGGCCAGGGTGAGCAGTTCTTC. Its translation: CASSLRRGGQGEQFF.

This clone occurred a few times. The rearrangement uses TRBV7-9 and TRBJ1-6; possibly TRBD1 for D (6 bases). Trimming pared 1 base from V and 9 bases from J, leaving 19 bases between. Per germline, CDR1 SEHNR and CDR2 FQNEAQ (reference sequence). The CDR3 runs 17 residues. In DNA, the CDR3 is TGTGCCAGCAGCTTAGGGGCACAGGGTGGTTTTGCTTCACCCCTCCACTTT. Protein: CASSLGAQGGFASPLHF.

CDR3 nucleotide sequence: TGTGCCAGCAGCCTTGGAGGGAGGGACAATGAGCAGTTCTTC. It specifies CASSLGGRDNEQFF. The gene calls are TRBV5-4 and TRBJ2-1, with TRBD2 matching 7 bases. The germline gives CDR1 SGHNT, CDR2 YYREEE (reference sequence). CDR3 length: 14 residues. The trim removed 4 bases at V and 5 bases at J, leaving 6 bases unmatched. The full variable domain, rest sourced from reference TRBV5-4 and TRBJ2-1, is ETGVTQSPTHLIKTRGQQVTLRCSSQSGHNTVSWYQQALGQGPQFIFQYYREEENGRGNFPPRFSGLQFPNYSSELNVNALELDDSALYLCASSLGGRDNEQFFGPGTRLTVL.

The rearrangement joins TRBV6-8 to TRBJ1-6; 7 bases align to TRBD1. J gave up 0 bases and V 6 bases, and 8 bases lay outside the gene matches. The CDR3 has 17 residues. The germline gives CDR1 MNHGY, CDR2 SAAAGT. The chain's CDR3 is CASRGDSASSYNSPLHF. The CDR3 region has the DNA TGTGCCAGCAGAGGGGACAGCGCTAGCTCCTATAATTCACCCCTCCACTTT.

The chain uses TRBV5-6 and TRBJ2-3; TRBD2 agrees at 12 bases. J gave up 5 bases and V 2 bases, and 12 bases lay outside the gene matches. From germline, CDR1 is SGHDT and CDR2 YYEEEE. The CDR3 contains 18 residues. The CDR3 reads CASSFKTSGSWAKDTQYF. CDR3 DNA sequence: TGTGCCAGCAGCTTTAAGACTAGCGGGAGTTGGGCAAAAGATACGCAGTATTTT. The whole variable domain, remainder taken from reference TRBV5-6 and TRBJ2-3, is DAGVTQSPTHLIKTRGQQVTLRCSPKSGHDTVSWYQQALGQGPQFIFQYYEEEERQRGNFPDRFSGHQFPNYSSELNVNALLLGDSALYLCASSFKTSGSWAKDTQYFGPGTRLTVL.

As to this clone: Other DNA sequences in the same sample also yield this CDR3. The genes are TRBV4-1 and TRBJ1-5; TRBD1 agrees at 8 bases. CDR1 MGHRA and CDR2 YSYEKL come from the germline V gene. V gave up 4 bases and J gave up 4 bases; unmatched junction bases: 0. The CDR3 covers 13 residues. The CDR3 nucleotides are TGCGCCAGCAGCCGACAGGGGAATCAGCCCCAGCATTTT. Translation: CASSRQGNQPQHF.

The chain carries TRBV19 and TRBJ2-5; no firm D call. The V and J ends lost 7 bases and 5 bases respectively, with 17 bases between them. The CDR3 has 14 amino acids. Per germline, CDR1 LNHDA and CDR2 SQIVND (reference sequence). As DNA, the CDR3 is TGTGCCAGTACCCCTACCCATCGAGTTGAGACCCAGTACTTC. Amino acid sequence: CASTPTHRVETQYF.

This clone was detected once. The rearrangement uses TRBV5-5 and TRBJ2-7; 7 nucleotides align to TRBD1. Germline V lookup: CDR1 SGHKS, CDR2 YYEKEE (reference sequence). After removal of 4 bases from V and 3 bases from J, the junction contained 7 bases not matched to a gene. The CDR3 is made up of 14 amino acids. The CDR3 here is CASSRQGESYEQYF. In DNA, the CDR3 is TGTGCCAGCAGCAGACAGGGTGAAAGCTACGAGCAGTACTTC.